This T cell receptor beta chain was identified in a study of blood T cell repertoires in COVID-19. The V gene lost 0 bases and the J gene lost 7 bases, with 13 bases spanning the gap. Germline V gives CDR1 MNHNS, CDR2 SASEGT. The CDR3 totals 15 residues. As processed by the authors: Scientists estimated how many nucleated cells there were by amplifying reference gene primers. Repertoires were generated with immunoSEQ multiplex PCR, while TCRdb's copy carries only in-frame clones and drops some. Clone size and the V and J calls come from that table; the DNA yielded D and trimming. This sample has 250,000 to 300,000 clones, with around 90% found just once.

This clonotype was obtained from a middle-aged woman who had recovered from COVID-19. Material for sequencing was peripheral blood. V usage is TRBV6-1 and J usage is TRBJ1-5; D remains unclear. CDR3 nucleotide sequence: TGTGCCAGCAGTGAAGCGCCGGGCACGGGGCAGCCCCAGCATTTT. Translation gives CASSEAPGTGQPQHF.